The clone carrying this T cell receptor (beta chain) was counted a single time. The record originates from a study of blood T cell repertoires in COVID-19. Looking at the study overall: The samples span acute and convalescent COVID-19 from the United States, Italy and Spain. PBMCs, B-cell-depleted T cells, or T cells provided the cDNA or gDNA that made up the material.

Study processing details: Reference gene primer amplification gave estimated nucleated cell counts. TCRdb keeps only in-frame clones here, not all; method: immunoSEQ multiplex PCR. V and J calls and clone size are as listed in that table; D and trimming were resolved from the DNA. The table shows around 50,000 clones, with over 65% occurring only once. V lost 7 bases, J lost 8 bases, and 8 bases stayed unmatched. The germline CDR1 and CDR2 sequences are SGHTA and FQGNSA. The CDR3 consists of 13 residues. Sequenced: peripheral blood. The chain carries TRBV7-2 and TRBJ1-2, with TRBD1 matching 9 bases. The clonotype was recovered from a human donor in a cohort sampled during active COVID-19. CDR3 sequence (DNA): TGTGCCAGCACCCCAGACAGGGGGATCGGCTACACCTTC. As protein: CASTPDRGIGYTF.